The clone carrying this T cell receptor beta chain occurred a few times. Its specificity is not known. This sample was included in a study of cytomegalovirus exposure and HLA in healthy donors. Regarding the study as a whole: Evidence from a later analysis indicated that most CMV-associated TCR beta chains looked HLA-restricted.

60 Vbeta and 13 Jbeta primers were used in PCR. Data came from immunoSEQ multiplex PCR; TCRdb stores just in-frame clones and leaves some out. The table records about 94,000 clones, approximately 66% of them present only once. V lost 3 bases and J lost 3, with 15 bases in between. This CDR3 is built from 16 residues. The V gene's germline CDR1 is ENHRY and CDR2 SYGVKD. The chain carries TRBV10-3 and TRBJ2-1; tentative D call: TRBD2 (5 bases). The receptor comes from a man under 40 in good health and CMV-seronegative. The sequencing sample was made of PBMCs. In nucleotides, the CDR3 is TGTGCCATCAGTGATAAGAGGGTGATAATCTACAATGAGCAGTTCTTC. Protein: CAISDKRVIIYNEQFF.